The 24 T cell receptor beta chains presented below share a single source sample, sequenced in a study of cytomegalovirus exposure and HLA in healthy donors. The PCR had 60 Vbeta and 13 Jbeta primers. TCRdb keeps only in-frame clones here, not all; method: immunoSEQ multiplex PCR. The sample contains about 120,000 clones, approximately 80% of which appear only once. Sequencing was performed on PBMCs. These receptor sequences come from a woman in her late teens or twenties in good health and CMV-seronegative.

The chain uses TRBV11-2 and TRBJ2-7, with D possibly matching TRBD2 (6 bases). Trimming shortened V by 6 bases and J by 3 bases, and 15 bases separated the two germline ends. CDR1 SGHAT and CDR2 FQNNGV come from the germline V gene. This CDR3 spans 14 amino acids. The CDR3 is CASRPGTDYYEQYF. The CDR3 nucleotides read TGTGCCAGCAGGCCCGGGACGGACTACTACGAGCAGTACTTC.

The V gene is TRBV5-4, the J gene TRBJ1-2, with D unclear. CDR1 SGHNT and CDR2 YYREEE come from the germline V gene (reference sequence). V lost 6 bases and J 3 bases, leaving 18 bases between the germline ends. The CDR3 is 15 amino acids. The CDR3 DNA follows: TGTGCCAGCAAAAAGTCCGGGTCCAACGACTATGGCTACACCTTC. Translation gives CASKKSGSNDYGYTF.

The V call is TRBV29-1, the J call TRBJ2-1, with D possibly being TRBD1 (6 bases). Germline V lookup: CDR1 SQVTM, CDR2 ANQGSEA. The CDR3 contains 15 residues. Trimming pared 6 bases from V and 5 bases from J, leaving 20 bases between. CDR3 nucleotides: TGCAGCGTCCCTCGTTACAGGGTGGGAAACAATGAGCAGTTCTTC. This translates into CSVPRYRVGNNEQFF.

V gene TRBV19 combines with J gene TRBJ1-4; tentatively, D is TRBD1 (5 bases). Trimming removed 6 bases at V and 6 bases at J, with 20 bases between. The CDR3 spans 16 residues. Germline CDR1 reads LNHDA; CDR2 reads SQIVND (reference sequence). The CDR3 loop is CASSILSEGDHEKLFF. The CDR3 DNA reads TGTGCCAGTAGCATACTGTCGGAAGGGGATCATGAAAAACTGTTTTTT. Full variable domain (missing parts from reference TRBV19 and TRBJ1-4): DGGITQSPKYLFRKEGQNVTLSCEQNLNHDAMYWYRQDPGQGLRLIYYSQIVNDFQKGDIAEGYSVSREKKESFPLTVTSAQKNPTAFYLCASSILSEGDHEKLFFGSGTQLSVL.

The gene calls are TRBV5-1 and TRBJ1-1, with 10 bases identical to TRBD1. The germline V gene encodes CDR1 SGHRS and CDR2 YFSETQ. J was trimmed by 4 bases and V by 1 base; bases with no gene match: 10. This CDR3 has 17 residues. The chain's CDR3 is CASSLYETGGLGTEAFF. The CDR3, as DNA: TGCGCCAGCAGCTTGTATGAGACAGGGGGCTTAGGCACTGAAGCTTTCTTT.

This clone was counted between two and nine times. The chain has TRBV7-2 and TRBJ2-7; 9 positions match TRBD2. This CDR3 spans 16 amino acids. After removal of 2 bases from V and 4 bases from J, the junction contained 9 bases not matched to a gene. Germline CDR1 is SGHTA and CDR2 is FQGNSA. The CDR3 is CASSLTGTSRPYEQYF. CDR3 sequence (DNA): TGTGCCAGCAGCTTAACAGGGACTAGCAGACCGTACGAGCAGTACTTC. Drawing the rest from reference TRBV7-2 and TRBJ2-7, the complete variable domain is GAGVSQSPSNKVTEKGKDVELRCDPISGHTALYWYRQSLGQGLEFLIYFQGNSAPDKSGLPSDRFSAERTGGSVSTLTIQRTQQEDSAVYLCASSLTGTSRPYEQYFGPGTRLTVT.

This chain links TRBV5-1 with TRBJ2-3, with D maybe TRBD1 (5 bases). Trimming removed 6 bases from V and 0 bases from J, with 11 bases in between. Germline CDR1 reads SGHRS; CDR2 reads YFSETQ. CDR3 length equals 14 residues. CDR3 in DNA: TGCGCCAGCAAGGGCAGACAGAGCACAGATACGCAGTATTTT. As protein: CASKGRQSTDTQYF.

V is TRBV19 and J is TRBJ2-1, with 7 bases matching TRBD1. V was clipped by 1 base and J by 0 bases; unmatched bases: 0. Germline V CDR1 and CDR2: LNHDA, SQIVND (reference sequence). CDR3 length: 15 amino acids. The CDR3 spells CASSIGQGSYNEQFF. Here the CDR3 DNA reads TGTGCCAGTAGTATAGGACAGGGCTCCTACAATGAGCAGTTCTTC.

CDR3 coding DNA: TGTGCCAGCTCATTCGATTTCACGGGGAACACTGAAGCTTTCTTT. Amino acids: CASSFDFTGNTEAFF. V and J are TRBV18 and TRBJ1-1; D gene ambiguous. The CDR3 runs to 15 residues. V was clipped by 5 bases and J by 1 base, with 14 bases between them. CDR1 is KGHSH and CDR2 is LQKENI in the germline V gene.

This chain links TRBV19 with TRBJ1-3; a weak D match, TRBD1 (5 bases). With 0 bases removed from V and 4 bases from J, the gap between germline ends came to 10 bases. The germline V gene encodes CDR1 LNHDA and CDR2 SQIVND (reference sequence). This CDR3 spans 15 amino acids. CDR3: CASSIDQGSGNTIYF. The CDR3 coding sequence is TGTGCCAGTAGTATAGACCAGGGATCCGGAAACACCATATATTTT.

This sequence joins TRBV6-5 and TRBJ1-1, with D possibly matching TRBD1 (5 bases). Germline-derived CDR1 and CDR2 are MNHEY and SVGAGI. The length of the CDR3 is 14 residues. V was cut by 2 bases and J by 3 bases, with 10 bases left in between. The CDR3 region has the DNA TGTGCCAGCAGTTACCACGGGGGGGACACTGAAGCTTTCTTT. Its translation is CASSYHGGDTEAFF.

Turning to this clone: At one end, the junction sequence differs from germline, possibly due to a read error. The V call is TRBV7-6, the J call TRBJ1-1, with D possibly matching TRBD1 (6 bases). Germline lookup yields CDR1 SGHVS and CDR2 FNYEAQ. The CDR3 covers 15 residues. The CDR3 protein is CASTLGGGWNTEAFF. The CDR3 DNA is TGTGCCAGCACCTTAGGGGGGGGTTGGAACACTGAAGCTTTCTTT. The variable domain in full, completed from reference TRBV7-6 and TRBJ1-1, reads GAGVSQSPRYKVTKRGQDVALRCDPISGHVSLYWYRQALGQGPEFLTYFNYEAQQDKSGLPNDRFSAERPEGSISTLTIQRTEQRDSAMYRCASTLGGGWNTEAFFGQGTRLTVV.

Remarks on this clone: One end of the junction does not line up with germline, which may come from a read error. The chain couples TRBV20-1 to TRBJ2-1; maybe TRBD2 (6 bases). In germline, CDR1 is DFQATT, CDR2 SNEGSKA (reference sequence). This CDR3 comprises 11 residues. CDR3 nucleotides: TGCAGTGTTCCCCTCCGGGGGAGTCAGCTCTTC. It translates to CSVPLRGSQLF.

V usage is TRBV4-1 and J usage is TRBJ1-1; TRBD1 agrees at 9 bases. Looked up from germline, CDR1 is MGHRA and CDR2 is YSYEKL. The V and J ends lost 4 bases and 2 bases, in that order; junction bases with no gene match: 2. The CDR3 is 14 amino acids. The CDR3 nucleotides read TGCGCCAGCAGCCGGGACAGGGACAACACTGAAGCTTTCTTT. This encodes CASSRDRDNTEAFF.

For this clone: Other DNA sequences of this sample code for an identical CDR3. The chain is built from TRBV6-1 and TRBJ1-4; TRBD1 is a possible D gene (6 bases). Germline V lookup: CDR1 MNHNS, CDR2 SASEGT. Trimming shortened V by 6 bases and J by 8 bases, and 7 bases separated the two germline ends. CDR3 length equals 11 residues. This CDR3 is CASRRGEKLFF. DNA for the CDR3: TGTGCCAGCAGGAGGGGGGAAAAACTGTTTTTT.

The chain is built from TRBV9 and TRBJ1-4; D not resolved. The germline V gene encodes CDR1 SGDLS and CDR2 YYNGEE. V shed 3 bases and J shed 6 bases, with 12 bases lying between them. This CDR3 contains 14 residues. CDR3 bases: TGTGCCAGCAGCGCCGGGGTATTCGATGAAAAACTGTTTTTT. As protein: CASSAGVFDEKLFF.

The chain links TRBV7-7 to TRBJ2-5; 8 bases are shared with TRBD1. Per germline, CDR1 SSHAT and CDR2 FNYEAQ (reference sequence). Trimming removed 2 bases from V and 5 bases from J; junction bases left unmatched: 7. The CDR3 spans 15 residues. The DNA of the CDR3 is TGTGCCAGCAGCTTAACCCAGGGGGCCGGGGAGACCCAGTACTTC. This encodes CASSLTQGAGETQYF.

This rearrangement joins TRBV2 to TRBJ1-1, with D unresolved. The germline V gene encodes CDR1 SNHLY and CDR2 FYNNEI. Trimming pared 7 bases from V and 1 base from J, leaving 16 bases between. The CDR3 totals 15 residues. CDR3 amino acids: CASNTILGENTEAFF. In DNA, the CDR3 is TGTGCCAGCAACACAATTCTCGGAGAGAACACTGAAGCTTTCTTT.

This chain uses TRBV6-6 with TRBJ2-7; TRBD1 is a possible D gene (5 bases). This CDR3 has 13 amino acids. Trimming left V 6 bases short and J 1 base short, with 10 bases between. CDR1 MNHNY and CDR2 SVGAGI come from the germline V gene (reference sequence). CDR3 in DNA: TGTGCCAGCAGACGCACAGGTTCCTACGAGCAGTACTTC. It specifies CASRRTGSYEQYF.

In this sample, this clone turned up a few times. J is TRBJ2-1 and V is TRBV6-4; TRBD2 agrees at 7 bases. CDR1 and CDR2 (germline): MRHNA, SNTAGT. J was trimmed by 9 bases and V by 5 bases; bases with no gene match: 10. CDR3 length equals 14 residues. The CDR3 bases are TGTGCCAGCAGTATCACCGGGACTAACGGTGAGCAGTTCTTC. It encodes CASSITGTNGEQFF.

The chain joins TRBV29-1 to TRBJ1-1, with D perhaps TRBD1 (6 bases). V was trimmed by 7 bases and J by 2 bases, leaving 17 bases between them. The germline CDR1 and CDR2 sequences are SQVTM and ANQGSEA. The CDR3 contains 14 residues. CDR3 protein: CSAPRGGLNTEAFF. The CDR3 region has the DNA TGCAGCGCCCCTCGGGGGGGGCTTAACACTGAAGCTTTCTTT.

The chain joins TRBV4-1 to TRBJ2-7; 8 bases fit TRBD1. Germline CDR1 reads MGHRA; CDR2 reads YSYEKL. V lost 2 bases to trimming and J lost 9 bases; unmatched junction nucleotides: 6. The CDR3 spans 13 residues. The CDR3 loop reads CASSQTDREGQYF. The CDR3 DNA follows: TGCGCCAGCAGCCAAACGGACAGGGAAGGGCAGTACTTC.

J is TRBJ2-1 and V is TRBV2; 7 positions match TRBD1. Germline CDR1 SNHLY, CDR2 FYNNEI. The CDR3 length is 15 residues. V trimming: 1 base; J trimming: 2 bases; junction bases outside the gene matches: 2. CDR3 DNA: TGTGCCAGCAGTGAAGGACAGGGCACCTACAATGAGCAGTTCTTC. The encoded protein is CASSEGQGTYNEQFF.

This sequence joins TRBV6-1 and TRBJ1-1; a weak D match, TRBD1 (5 bases). This CDR3 has 15 residues. Germline values: CDR1 MNHNS, CDR2 SASEGT. V lost 0 bases and J 2 bases, leaving 10 bases between the germline ends. CDR3 sequence (DNA): TGTGCCAGCAGTGAAGCGCCACAGGTAAACACTGAAGCTTTCTTT. This encodes CASSEAPQVNTEAFF.